These 30 T cell receptor beta chains originate from one sample sequenced in a study of a mutant IDH1 vaccine in newly diagnosed glioma. The method was immunoSEQ multiplex PCR; TCRdb's version includes in-frame clones alone and lacks a portion of them. This sample has 95,000 to 100,000 clones, with around nine tenths found just once. The time point denotes: baseline, week 1 (first vaccination visit). Indicated treatment: pre-vaccination baseline after standard-of-care therapy. The specimen comprised PBMCs, sampled from a glioma patient treated with radiotherapy, temozolomide or both. Receptors originate from a woman aged 50 to 65 with glioma.

The rearrangement uses TRBV5-4 and TRBJ1-6, with TRBD1 as a possible D gene (5 bases). Germline-derived CDR1 and CDR2 are SGHNT and YYREEE (reference sequence). CDR3 size: 14 residues. V lost 3 bases and J lost 5, with 9 bases in between. CDR3 DNA: TGTGCCAGCAGCTCCGGGACGGATAATTCACCCCTCCACTTT. Translated, it gives CASSSGTDNSPLHF.

V and J are TRBV4-1 and TRBJ2-7, with TRBD1 matching 8 bases. The V segment lost 4 bases and the J segment 3 bases; nucleotides outside the gene matches: 11. CDR1 is MGHRA and CDR2 is YSYEKL in the germline V gene. The CDR3 consists of 16 residues. The CDR3 region is CASSRTPGQDIYEQYF. CDR3 DNA: TGCGCCAGCAGCCGTACCCCGGGACAGGACATCTACGAGCAGTACTTC.

The chain's CDR3 is CASSLDRVGNQPQHF. CDR3 DNA: TGTGCCAGCAGCTTGGACAGGGTCGGGAACCAGCCCCAGCATTTT. This chain links TRBV7-9 with TRBJ1-5, with 8 positions matching TRBD1. Trimming cost V 3 bases and J 7 bases; bases outside gene matches: 8. Germline-derived CDR1 and CDR2 are SEHNR and FQNEAQ (reference sequence). The CDR3 sequence is 15 residues long. The complete variable domain, with remaining parts taken from reference TRBV7-9 and TRBJ1-5, reads DTGVSQNPRHKITKRGQNVTFRCDPISEHNRLYWYRQTLGQGPEFLTYFQNEAQLEKSRLLSDRFSAERPKGSFSTLEIQRTEQGDSAMYLCASSLDRVGNQPQHFGDGTRLSIL.

The rearrangement joins TRBV9 to TRBJ2-3, with 8 bases identical to TRBD1. Germline V gives CDR1 SGDLS, CDR2 YYNGEE. The V and J ends lost 4 bases and 2 bases, in that order; junction bases with no gene match: 6. The CDR3 loop spans 15 amino acids. The CDR3 nucleotides read TGTGCCAGCAGCCTAGGGACAGGTTTCACAGATACGCAGTATTTT. Encoded protein: CASSLGTGFTDTQYF.

The chain couples TRBV7-9 to TRBJ2-7, with 8 positions matching TRBD1. The ends lost 0 bases at V and 3 bases at J; junction bases unmatched: 4. The CDR3 has 15 residues. Germline V lookup: CDR1 SEHNR, CDR2 FQNEAQ (reference sequence). CDR3 sequence: CASSLAQGAHYEQYF. CDR3 sequence (DNA): TGTGCCAGCAGCTTAGCGCAGGGGGCCCACTACGAGCAGTACTTC.

V and J are TRBV6-1 and TRBJ1-5; D remains unclear. Germline CDR1 reads MNHNS; CDR2 reads SASEGT. CDR3 size: 16 residues. Trimming left V 2 bases short and J 3 bases short, with 14 bases between. In DNA form, the CDR3 reads TGTGCCAGCAGTGAACGCTTTTGGGATAACAATCAGCCCCAGCATTTT. It is translated as CASSERFWDNNQPQHF.

J is TRBJ1-1 and V is TRBV19; D is uncertain. From germline, CDR1 is LNHDA and CDR2 SQIVND (reference sequence). The length of the CDR3 is 14 residues. The germline V and J ends were trimmed by 4 bases and 0 bases, with 9 bases remaining between them. The CDR3 here is CASSSAGMNTEAFF. CDR3 coding DNA: TGTGCCAGTAGTAGCGCCGGTATGAACACTGAAGCTTTCTTT. The full variable domain, in which reference TRBV19 and TRBJ1-1 provide the parts outside the CDR3, is DGGITQSPKYLFRKEGQNVTLSCEQNLNHDAMYWYRQDPGQGLRLIYYSQIVNDFQKGDIAEGYSVSREKKESFPLTVTSAQKNPTAFYLCASSSAGMNTEAFFGQGTRLTVV.

A single count supports this clone. This chain joins TRBV4-2 and TRBJ2-7; possibly TRBD2 for D (6 bases). V dropped 1 base and J dropped 0 bases, with 10 bases sitting between them. The CDR3 totals 15 residues. The germline gives CDR1 LGHNA, CDR2 YNFKEQ. The CDR3 DNA follows: TGTGCCAGCAGCCAAGGTGACGGGAGCTCCTACGAGCAGTACTTC. Protein product: CASSQGDGSSYEQYF.

The gene calls are TRBV28 and TRBJ2-1; the D call may be TRBD1 or TRBD2 (5 bases each). The CDR3 runs 16 residues. Germline CDR1 is MDHEN and CDR2 is SYDVKM. V lost 4 bases and J 2 bases, leaving 15 bases between the germline ends. This chain's CDR3 is CASSSDPRGAYNEQFF. The CDR3 region has the DNA TGTGCCAGCAGTTCAGACCCCCGAGGGGCCTACAATGAGCAGTTCTTC.

CDR3 sequence reads: CASSVDPTRGTEAFF. The DNA of the CDR3 is TGTGCCAGCAGCGTAGATCCCACCCGGGGCACTGAAGCTTTCTTT. This chain uses TRBV9 with TRBJ1-1, with D hard to call. The germline CDR1 and CDR2 sequences are SGDLS and YYNGEE. The CDR3 runs 15 residues. V shed 0 bases and J shed 4 bases, with 13 bases lying between them.

This chain uses TRBV2 with TRBJ1-6, with TRBD1 matching 7 bases. V dropped 10 bases and J dropped 7; count of bases not matched to a gene: 7. The CDR3 is 13 amino acids. Germline V CDR1 and CDR2: SNHLY, FYNNEI. CDR3 in amino acids: CATSGQQNSPLHF. In nucleotides, the CDR3 is TGTGCCACCTCGGGACAGCAAAATTCACCCCTCCACTTT.

The gene calls are TRBV28 and TRBJ1-4, with D hard to call. Germline CDR1 reads MDHEN; CDR2 reads SYDVKM. The V end lost 3 bases, the J end lost 6 bases, and 14 bases lay between the germline ends. CDR3 length equals 15 residues. The CDR3 nucleotides are TGTGCCAGCAGTTTGACCACGGACCCCTATGAAAAACTGTTTTTT. The encoded protein is CASSLTTDPYEKLFF.

The chain carries TRBV9 and TRBJ2-4; perhaps TRBD1 as D (6 bases). CDR3 length equals 14 residues. CDR1 SGDLS and CDR2 YYNGEE come from the germline V gene. Trimming took off 3 bases at V and 6 bases at J, with 13 bases between the two ends. CDR3 DNA: TGTGCCAGCAGCGGAGAGACGACAGGAAACATTCAGTACTTC. This sequence encodes CASSGETTGNIQYF.

A single count supports this clone. The rearrangement joins TRBV4-2 to TRBJ1-2; D is unclear. Germline lookup yields CDR1 LGHNA and CDR2 YNFKEQ. Trimming left V 5 bases short and J 2 bases short, with 12 bases between. The CDR3 runs to 14 residues. CDR3 region: CASSLDRINYGYTF. CDR3 in DNA: TGTGCCAGCAGCTTGGACCGAATAAACTATGGCTACACCTTC.

The V call is TRBV19, the J call TRBJ1-2; D call uncertain. The CDR3 sequence is 14 residues long. Trimming took 7 bases from V and 4 from J, leaving 16 bases between them. The V gene's germline CDR1 is LNHDA and CDR2 SQIVND (reference sequence). The CDR3 loop is CASNQYSNSYGYTF. DNA for the CDR3: TGTGCCAGTAACCAATACTCCAATTCCTATGGCTACACCTTC. The whole variable domain, filled in from reference TRBV19 and TRBJ1-2, reads DGGITQSPKYLFRKEGQNVTLSCEQNLNHDAMYWYRQDPGQGLRLIYYSQIVNDFQKGDIAEGYSVSREKKESFPLTVTSAQKNPTAFYLCASNQYSNSYGYTFGSGTRLTVV.

The chain has TRBV6-5 and TRBJ1-1, with D perhaps matching TRBD1 (5 bases). The V gene lost 5 bases and the J gene lost 6 bases, with 7 bases spanning the gap. The CDR3 length is 11 residues. Germline lookup yields CDR1 MNHEY and CDR2 SVGAGI. The CDR3 DNA is TGTGCCAGCAGTCGGGGCGCTGAAGCTTTCTTT. This translates into CASSRGAEAFF.

A remark on this clone: Other DNA sequences within the sample encode an identical CDR3. CDR3 residues: CASSLSGSSYEQYF. The CDR3 region has the DNA TGTGCCAGCAGTTTGAGCGGCAGCTCCTACGAGCAGTACTTC. The rearrangement links TRBV28 to TRBJ2-7; weak D call: TRBD2 (5 bases). Germline V gene sequence: CDR1 MDHEN, CDR2 SYDVKM. Trimming left V 3 bases short and J 0 bases short, with 9 bases between. The CDR3 is 14 amino acids.

The V call is TRBV5-1, the J call TRBJ1-1; D ambiguous. This CDR3 spans 15 amino acids. The ends were cut back, 1 base at V and 0 bases at J, with 10 bases in the middle. In germline, CDR1 is SGHRS, CDR2 YFSETQ. The CDR3 here is CASSLFREMNTEAFF. In DNA, the CDR3 is TGCGCCAGCAGCTTGTTCCGGGAAATGAACACTGAAGCTTTCTTT.

This chain uses TRBV11-2 with TRBJ2-5; 9 bases match TRBD1. The CDR3 has 15 amino acids. Trimming at V came to 3 bases and at J to 3 bases, leaving 5 bases not matched to a gene. Germline values: CDR1 SGHAT, CDR2 FQNNGV. The CDR3 coding sequence is TGTGCCAGCAGCTTCCGGGACAGGGTTAAAGAGACCCAGTACTTC. Encoded protein: CASSFRDRVKETQYF.

CDR3 amino acids: CASSSPGTLLWNEQYF. In nucleotides, the CDR3 is TGTGCCAGCAGTTCCCCCGGGACACTCCTTTGGAACGAGCAGTACTTC. The gene calls are TRBV28 and TRBJ2-7, with D possibly TRBD1 on 6 matching bases. Trimming cost V 4 bases and J 5 bases, with 21 bases left between them. Germline CDR1 is MDHEN and CDR2 is SYDVKM. This CDR3 comprises 16 residues. Full variable domain (remainder filled in from reference TRBV28 and TRBJ2-7): DVKVTQSSRYLVKRTGEKVFLECVQDMDHENMFWYRQDPGLGLRLIYFSYDVKMKEKGDIPEGYSVSREKKERFSLILESASTNQTSMYLCASSSPGTLLWNEQYFGPGTRLTVT.

The chain couples TRBV27 to TRBJ2-5; D gene uncertain. The J call may be wrong; the DNA end is better matched by TRBJ2-7. The CDR3 runs 15 residues. Germline assignment: CDR1 MNHEY and CDR2 SMNVEV (reference sequence). The CDR3 sequence is CASSLVRQSSYEQYF. CDR3 DNA sequence: TGTGCCAGCAGTTTAGTTCGGCAGAGCTCCTACGAGCAGTACTTC.

The chain employs TRBV7-9 and TRBJ2-7; TRBD1 is a possible D gene (5 bases). The CDR3 has 13 residues. Germline V gene sequence: CDR1 SEHNR, CDR2 FQNEAQ (reference sequence). V lost 5 bases and J lost 2, with 10 bases in between. CDR3 DNA sequence: TGTGCCAGCAGCACACGACAGACCTACGAGCAGTACTTC. This codes for CASSTRQTYEQYF.

The genes are TRBV27 and TRBJ2-2, with 7 bases identical to TRBD2. After removal of 6 bases from V and 8 bases from J, the junction contained 6 bases not matched to a gene. This CDR3 is 13 amino acids long. Germline lookup yields CDR1 MNHEY and CDR2 SMNVEV (reference sequence). CDR3 protein: CASRKGGAGELFF. Here the CDR3 DNA reads TGTGCCAGCAGGAAGGGAGGGGCTGGGGAGCTGTTTTTT.

This chain uses TRBV5-6 with TRBJ2-7; 11 nucleotides line up with TRBD2. The CDR3 covers 15 residues. CDR1 SGHDT and CDR2 YYEEEE come from the germline V gene. The trim removed 4 bases at V and 2 bases at J, leaving 5 bases unmatched. The CDR3 loop is CASSAGTSGAYEQYF. DNA of the CDR3: TGTGCCAGCAGCGCAGGGACTAGCGGTGCCTACGAGCAGTACTTC.

The chain links TRBV6-1 to TRBJ2-3, with 9 bases identical to TRBD1. The V and J ends lost 7 bases and 0 bases, in that order; junction bases with no gene match: 2. CDR1 is MNHNS, CDR2 SASEGT, per germline. This CDR3 has 14 residues. For the CDR3, the DNA is TGTGCCAGCAAGGACAGGGGTAGCACAGATACGCAGTATTTT. Protein sequence: CASKDRGSTDTQYF.

The J gene is TRBJ2-5, the V gene TRBV10-3; D is perhaps TRBD2 (5 bases). The germline V gene has CDR1 ENHRY and CDR2 SYGVKD. CDR3 length: 13 amino acids. The germline V and J ends were trimmed by 0 bases and 3 bases, with 5 bases remaining between them. CDR3 sequence reads: CAISESREETQYF. CDR3 sequence (DNA): TGTGCCATCAGTGAGTCGAGGGAAGAGACCCAGTACTTC.

The chain employs TRBV7-8 and TRBJ2-7; D is unresolved. The CDR3 is made up of 12 amino acids. V was shortened by 5 bases and J by 0 bases, with 5 bases between the two germline ends. Germline V gives CDR1 SGHVS, CDR2 FQNEAQ. The CDR3 DNA follows: TGTGCCAGCAGCCCGTCCTCCTACGAGCAGTACTTC. It translates to CASSPSSYEQYF.

The chain couples TRBV4-1 to TRBJ1-5, with D tentatively TRBD1 (6 bases). Germline V gene data show CDR1 as MGHRA and CDR2 as YSYEKL. The CDR3 covers 15 residues. V dropped 4 bases and J dropped 7 bases, with 17 bases sitting between them. This CDR3 is CASSREKQGGQPQHF. The CDR3 bases are TGCGCCAGCAGCCGAGAAAAACAGGGCGGCCAGCCCCAGCATTTT.

Written as DNA, the CDR3 is TGTGCCAGCAGCCCCCGACATATCAGCTCCTACAATGAGCAGTTCTTC. This codes for CASSPRHISSYNEQFF. The gene calls are TRBV11-2 and TRBJ2-1; D gene unclear. V dropped 5 bases and J dropped 0 bases, with 14 bases sitting between them. CDR3 size: 16 residues. The germline CDR1 and CDR2 sequences are SGHAT and FQNNGV.

CDR3 nucleotide sequence: TGTGCCTGGAGAACAGGGGCGCAGACTGAAGCTTTCTTT. It is translated as CAWRTGAQTEAFF. The J gene is TRBJ1-1, the V gene TRBV30, with 7 bases fitting TRBD1. Looked up from germline, CDR1 is GTSNPN and CDR2 is SVGIG (reference sequence). The CDR3 contains 13 residues. With 3 bases clipped from V and 5 bases from J, the junction kept 6 bases outside the gene matches.